The next 18 T cell receptor beta chains were all read from a single sample in a study of shared clonotypes between healthy human individuals. Only in-frame clones appear in the TCRdb table, and some are missing; sequencing was by immunoSEQ multiplex PCR. The sample carries approximately 2.1 million clones, over 85% recorded once. Sequenced input: naive CD4+ T cells from PBMCs. The subset is: CD45RA+ positively selected. Source of these receptors: a man between 18 and 35 years old in good health. Some clones in this sample may be carry-over from other donors' samples.

V usage is TRBV2 and J usage is TRBJ2-1, with 8 bases that match TRBD2. V lost 6 bases and J lost 7; bases outside the gene matches: 8. This CDR3 has 14 amino acids. CDR1 and CDR2 (germline): SNHLY, FYNNEI. CDR3 region: CASRLLAEGNEQFF. As DNA, the CDR3 is TGTGCCAGCAGGCTACTAGCGGAGGGTAATGAGCAGTTCTTC.

V usage is TRBV4-1 and J usage is TRBJ1-4; weak D call: TRBD1 (6 bases). In germline, CDR1 is MGHRA, CDR2 YSYEKL. The CDR3 loop spans 16 amino acids. The V end lost 1 base, the J end lost 1 base, and 10 bases lay between the germline ends. This chain's CDR3 is CASSQGGRGTNEKLFF. CDR3 nucleotide sequence: TGCGCCAGCAGCCAAGGGGGGCGAGGAACTAATGAAAAACTGTTTTTT.

The chain links TRBV28 to TRBJ2-3, with TRBD1 identical over 7 bases. In germline, CDR1 is MDHEN, CDR2 SYDVKM. V was clipped by 5 bases and J by 3 bases; unmatched bases: 11. This CDR3 contains 16 residues. CDR3 loop: CASSTRSGGRTDTQYF. DNA for the CDR3: TGTGCCAGCAGTACCAGATCAGGGGGAAGGACAGATACGCAGTATTTT.

The V and J genes are TRBV6-1 and TRBJ1-4; perhaps TRBD1 as D (5 bases). Germline CDR1 MNHNS, CDR2 SASEGT. The CDR3 spans 16 residues. V lost 4 bases and J lost 3, with 15 bases in between. The CDR3 sequence: CASSARRGTANEKLFF. CDR3 bases: TGTGCCAGCAGTGCGCGGAGAGGGACGGCTAATGAAAAACTGTTTTTT.

The CDR3: CSADRQNYGYTF. The CDR3 bases are TGCAGCGCCGACCGTCAAAACTATGGCTACACCTTC. The J gene is TRBJ1-2, the V gene TRBV29-1, with D uncertain. The CDR3 loop spans 12 amino acids. Germline CDR1 and CDR2: SQVTM and ANQGSEA. The ends were cut back, 7 bases at V and 2 bases at J, with 11 bases in the middle.

The V and J genes are TRBV6-5 and TRBJ2-3; D is uncertain. CDR3 length: 13 amino acids. Germline loops: CDR1 MNHEY, CDR2 SVGAGI. V gave up 5 bases and J gave up 1 base, with 7 bases separating them. The CDR3: CASSARRTDTQYF. The DNA of the CDR3 is TGTGCCAGCAGTGCGAGGCGCACAGATACGCAGTATTTT.

About this clone: Other DNA sequences in the same sample also yield this CDR3. This chain uses TRBV9 with TRBJ2-5, with a tentative D call TRBD2 (6 bases). V shed 0 bases and J shed 5 bases, with 11 bases lying between them. This CDR3 has 14 residues. Germline CDR1 reads SGDLS; CDR2 reads YYNGEE. The CDR3 DNA is TGTGCCAGCAGCGTAGTTGGAAGCGGGGAGACCCAGTACTTC. Translated: CASSVVGSGETQYF. Full variable domain (remainder filled in from reference TRBV9 and TRBJ2-5): DSGVTQTPKHLITATGQRVTLRCSPRSGDLSVYWYQQSLDQGLQFLIQYYNGEERAKGNILERFSAQQFPDLHSELNLSSLELGDSALYFCASSVVGSGETQYFGPGTRLLVL.

The chain recombines TRBV1 with TRBJ2-6; TRBD1 was called by the table and not checked on the DNA. TRBV1 is marked as a pseudogene. The CDR3 extends over 20 amino acids. As DNA, the CDR3 is TGCACCAGCAGCCATCTGGGGGAGCGACAGGGGGCGCTAGGGGCCAACGTCCTGACTTTC. Translation: CTSSHLGERQGALGANVLTF.

The chain carries TRBV2 and TRBJ2-1; 7 nucleotides match TRBD2. Unmatched junction bases numbered 12, after V lost 4 bases and J lost 9 bases. The CDR3 spans 15 residues. Germline loops: CDR1 SNHLY, CDR2 FYNNEI. As DNA, the CDR3 is TGTGCCAGCAGTGGAAAGCGGGGACTACAAGCTGAGCAGTTCTTC. It encodes CASSGKRGLQAEQFF.

The rearrangement joins TRBV7-9 to TRBJ2-7, with unresolved D. Germline loops: CDR1 SEHNR, CDR2 FQNEAQ (reference sequence). The CDR3 runs 15 residues. Trimming removed 0 bases from V and 0 bases from J, with 9 bases in between. The CDR3 DNA follows: TGTGCCAGCAGCTTAGCAGGGCTCGACTCCTACGAGCAGTACTTC. Protein: CASSLAGLDSYEQYF.

V gene TRBV5-1 combines with J gene TRBJ1-2, with 10 bases matching TRBD1. The CDR3 has 15 residues. CDR1 and CDR2 from the germline V gene are SGHRS and YFSETQ. With V trimmed by 4 bases and J by 4 bases, 7 bases remained unmatched. The CDR3 sequence: CASSADRGNVYGYTF. The CDR3 DNA follows: TGCGCCAGCAGCGCGGACAGGGGGAATGTCTATGGCTACACCTTC. The complete variable domain, with remaining parts taken from reference TRBV5-1 and TRBJ1-2, reads KAGVTQTPRYLIKTRGQQVTLSCSPISGHRSVSWYQQTPGQGLQFLFEYFSETQRNKGNFPGRFSGRQFSNSRSEMNVSTLELGDSALYLCASSADRGNVYGYTFGSGTRLTVV.

CDR3 coding DNA: TGTGCCAGCAGTGATTCGACTAGCGGGAGGTACAATGAGCAGTTCTTC. The encoded protein is CASSDSTSGRYNEQFF. The genes are TRBV28 and TRBJ2-1; TRBD2 agrees at 13 bases. With 5 bases clipped from V and 4 bases from J, the junction kept 5 bases outside the gene matches. The CDR3 sequence is 16 residues long. Germline values: CDR1 MDHEN, CDR2 SYDVKM.

The V and J genes are TRBV19 and TRBJ1-2, with TRBD1 identical over 10 bases. V shed 7 bases and J 9 bases; nucleotides not matched to a gene: 8. The germline V gene encodes CDR1 LNHDA and CDR2 SQIVND (reference sequence). This CDR3 is built from 13 residues. The CDR3 coding sequence is TGTGCCAGTAACCCGGGACAGGGGCGACGCTACACCTTC. Residues: CASNPGQGRRYTF.

J is TRBJ2-1 and V is TRBV27, with a weak D call TRBD1 (6 bases). The germline V gene encodes CDR1 MNHEY and CDR2 SMNVEV (reference sequence). This CDR3 has 13 residues. The germline V and J ends were trimmed by 0 bases and 11 bases, with 11 bases remaining between them. CDR3 bases: TGTGCCAGCAGTTTATCGGGGGCAGCTCAGCAGTTCTTC. Translation gives CASSLSGAAQQFF.

On this clone itself: The sample carries other DNA sequences with the same CDR3. This chain links TRBV28 with TRBJ2-7; 8 nucleotides agree with TRBD1. This CDR3 is 15 amino acids long. With V trimmed by 2 bases and J by 1 base, 4 bases remained unmatched. Per the germline V gene, CDR1 is MDHEN and CDR2 is SYDVKM. In DNA form, the CDR3 reads TGTGCCAGCAGTTTAGCAGGGGGCTCATCCTACGAGCAGTACTTC. It encodes CASSLAGGSSYEQYF.

The gene calls are TRBV10-3 and TRBJ2-1, with D tentatively TRBD1 (6 bases). CDR1 and CDR2 from the germline V gene are ENHRY and SYGVKD. The CDR3 has 13 residues. V lost 8 bases and J 6 bases, leaving 14 bases between the germline ends. DNA for the CDR3: TGTGCCATCGCTGACAGGAATCTCAATGAGCAGTTCTTC. Its translation: CAIADRNLNEQFF.

The chain has TRBV6-6 and TRBJ1-2; 11 nucleotides align to TRBD1. Unmatched junction bases numbered 6, after V lost 5 bases and J lost 4 bases. The germline CDR1 and CDR2 sequences are MNHNY and SVGAGI (reference sequence). There are 15 residues in the CDR3. CDR3 nucleotide sequence: TGTGCCAGCAGTAGTAGGACAGGGGGCGGCTATGGCTACACCTTC. As protein: CASSSRTGGGYGYTF.

CDR3 sequence: CASSLFGGLRPGEQYF. The DNA of the CDR3 is TGTGCCAGCAGCTTATTTGGTGGGTTACGTCCCGGCGAGCAGTACTTC. The chain recombines TRBV7-9 with TRBJ2-7, with unresolved D. V was pared by 2 bases and J by 6 bases, with 20 bases between. From germline, CDR1 is SEHNR and CDR2 FQNEAQ (reference sequence). This CDR3 is built from 16 residues.